This T cell receptor beta chain was sequenced for a study of T cells after posttransplantation cyclophosphamide. Control samples came 1 year after myeloablative marrow transplants with methotrexate plus calcineurin inhibitor. Assay: immunoSEQ multiplex PCR; the TCRdb copy retains only in-frame clones and omits some. The table includes roughly 21,000 clones, 80% to 90% detected once. This clone has just a few counts. Its antigen is currently unknown. Findings of the study overall: Later blood repertoires were often dominated by clones from the donor CD8+ memory compartment. TRB clonality was highly associated with recipient CMV seropositivity and reactivation.

The sequencing here drew on PBMCs, taken just over 350 days after allogeneic stem cell transplant with calcineurin inhibitor and methotrexate. The TCR comes from a female patient aged 25-40 years who received an allogeneic stem cell transplant from an unrelated donor, was CMV-positive, and had acute and chronic GVHD. Some T cells may be graft donor cells.

The CDR3 loop reads CASRQGQGNTIYF. The CDR3 DNA sequence: TGTGCCAGCAGACAGGGGCAAGGAAACACCATATATTTT. The chain employs TRBV7-2 and TRBJ1-3; 7 bases match TRBD1. The CDR3 length is 13 residues. The J segment lost 4 bases and the V segment lost 6 bases, leaving 3 bases of the junction unmatched. Germline CDR1 is SGHTA and CDR2 is FQGNSA.